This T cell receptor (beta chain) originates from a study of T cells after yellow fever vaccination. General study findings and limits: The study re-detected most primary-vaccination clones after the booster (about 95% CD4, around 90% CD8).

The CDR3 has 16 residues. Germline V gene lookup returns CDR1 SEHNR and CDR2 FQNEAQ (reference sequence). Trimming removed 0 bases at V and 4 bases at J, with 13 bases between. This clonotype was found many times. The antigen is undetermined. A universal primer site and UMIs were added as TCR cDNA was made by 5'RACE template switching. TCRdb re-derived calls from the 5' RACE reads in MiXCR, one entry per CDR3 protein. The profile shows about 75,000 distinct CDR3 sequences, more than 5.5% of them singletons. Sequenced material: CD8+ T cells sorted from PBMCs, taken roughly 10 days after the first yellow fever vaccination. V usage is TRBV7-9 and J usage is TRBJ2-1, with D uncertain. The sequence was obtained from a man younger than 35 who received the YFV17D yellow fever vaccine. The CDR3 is CASSLASPPPYNEQFF. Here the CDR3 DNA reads TGTGCCAGCAGCTTAGCTTCCCCACCTCCATACAATGAGCAGTTCTTC.